Listed here are 25 T cell receptor beta chains from one sample, sequenced in a study of the immune and genomic landscape of osteosarcoma. This table comes from immunoSEQ multiplex PCR, and its TCRdb copy is limited to in-frame clones, with some not included. The profile shows more than 10,000 clones, 60% to 75% of them singletons. The post-treatment osteosarcoma tumors were primary, local recurrence or metastasis specimens from poor-prognosis patients. Input material: osteosarcoma tumor tissue from the lung. Receptor source: a human donor with osteosarcoma.

This chain connects TRBV6-5 to TRBJ1-3; 8 nucleotides line up with TRBD1. CDR3 length: 16 residues. Germline-derived CDR1 and CDR2 are MNHEY and SVGAGI. V lost 2 bases and J lost 2; bases outside the gene matches: 5. CDR3 nucleotide sequence: TGTGCCAGCAGTTACGACGGGACAGGACCTGGAAACACCATATATTTT. It encodes CASSYDGTGPGNTIYF.

J is TRBJ2-7 and V is TRBV23-1; 11 bases line up with TRBD1. TRBV23-1 is an ORF, and what it does is uncertain. The V segment lost 4 bases and the J segment 3 bases; nucleotides outside the gene matches: 2. CDR3 length: 14 amino acids. The DNA for the CDR3 is TGCGCCAGCAGTCCCGGGACAGGGGGCTACGAGCAGTACTTC. This gives the protein CASSPGTGGYEQYF.

This clone occurred a few times. The rearrangement links TRBV7-9 to TRBJ1-1; possibly TRBD1 for D (6 bases). The CDR3 spans 14 residues. Trimming pared 8 bases from V and 1 base from J, leaving 14 bases between. Germline V CDR1 and CDR2: SEHNR, FQNEAQ (reference sequence). The DNA of the CDR3 is TGTGCCAGCCTCCAGGGGAGGGGGAACACTGAAGCTTTCTTT. This encodes CASLQGRGNTEAFF.

The chain couples TRBV5-4 to TRBJ2-5; 8 bases match TRBD1. CDR3 size: 14 residues. After removal of 0 bases from V and 5 bases from J, the junction contained 3 bases not matched to a gene. Germline CDR1 reads SGHNT; CDR2 reads YYREEE (reference sequence). DNA of the CDR3: TGTGCCAGCAGCTTGGCAGGGGGCAGGGAGACCCAGTACTTC. Translated: CASSLAGGRETQYF.

The V gene is TRBV7-3, the J gene TRBJ1-2, with D possibly being TRBD1 (6 bases). CDR1 and CDR2 (germline): SGHTA, FQGTGA. The CDR3 has 14 amino acids. V was trimmed by 0 bases and J by 6 bases, leaving 11 bases between them. CDR3 nucleotide sequence: TGTGCCAGCAGCTTAACGGCAGGGGATAATGGCTACACCTTC. This sequence encodes CASSLTAGDNGYTF.

A single count supports this clone. This chain uses TRBV5-1 with TRBJ2-5, with TRBD2 matching 10 bases. After removal of 5 bases from V and 5 bases from J, the junction contained 15 bases not matched to a gene. The CDR3 is 17 amino acids. Per germline, CDR1 SGHRS and CDR2 YFSETQ. As DNA, the CDR3 is TGCGCCAGCAGGCTCGGGACTAGCGTTCGGGGGGAGGAGACCCAGTACTTC. It encodes CASRLGTSVRGEETQYF.

This clone has more than one count but fewer than ten. The chain has TRBV30 and TRBJ2-1, with a tentative D call TRBD1 (6 bases). The CDR3 spans 13 residues. Germline CDR1 reads GTSNPN; CDR2 reads SVGIG (reference sequence). Trimming cost V 1 base and J 5 bases, with 9 bases left between them. The CDR3: CAWSGAGDNEQFF. CDR3 nucleotides: TGTGCCTGGAGTGGGGCAGGGGACAATGAGCAGTTCTTC.

This clone came up a few times. The chain combines TRBV19 with TRBJ2-5; TRBD2 aligns across 7 bases. Trimming cost V 4 bases and J 5 bases; bases outside gene matches: 10. Germline V gives CDR1 LNHDA, CDR2 SQIVND (reference sequence). The CDR3 contains 15 residues. This CDR3 reads CASSRGNGRTETQYF. CDR3 coding DNA: TGTGCCAGTAGTAGAGGGAACGGGAGGACGGAGACCCAGTACTTC.

This rearrangement joins TRBV10-3 to TRBJ2-1; TRBD2 matches at 9 bases. V was clipped by 5 bases and J by 4 bases; unmatched bases: 9. Germline V CDR1 and CDR2: ENHRY, SYGVKD. The CDR3 runs to 16 residues. CDR3 sequence (DNA): TGTGCCATCAGTAGGTTAGCGGGAGCACAATACAATGAGCAGTTCTTC. It is translated as CAISRLAGAQYNEQFF.

The rearrangement joins TRBV2 to TRBJ1-2; the D gene is possibly TRBD1 (6 bases). V was pared by 7 bases and J by 0 bases, with 18 bases between. The length of the CDR3 is 16 residues. The germline V gene encodes CDR1 SNHLY and CDR2 FYNNEI. The CDR3 loop is CASIPFIQGANYGYTF. CDR3 DNA sequence: TGTGCCAGCATTCCTTTTATACAGGGTGCTAACTATGGCTACACCTTC.

This rearrangement joins TRBV11-3 to TRBJ2-1, with a weak D call TRBD1 (5 bases). The CDR3 has 14 residues. CDR1 and CDR2 from the germline V gene are SGHNT and YENEEA. V lost 6 bases and J 0 bases, leaving 9 bases between the germline ends. CDR3 in amino acids: CASSGQSSYNEQFF. CDR3 nucleotide sequence: TGTGCCAGCAGTGGACAAAGCTCCTACAATGAGCAGTTCTTC.

J is TRBJ2-1 and V is TRBV6-4; weak D call: TRBD2 (5 bases). V lost 3 bases and J lost 3, with 6 bases in between. CDR3 size: 13 residues. In germline, CDR1 is MRHNA, CDR2 SNTAGT. The DNA of the CDR3 is TGTGCCAGCAGTGATACTAGCTACAATGAGCAGTTCTTC. Its translation is CASSDTSYNEQFF.

This chain uses TRBV10-1 with TRBJ2-5, with 10 bases aligning to TRBD2. Per germline, CDR1 WNHNN and CDR2 SYGVQD (reference sequence). V trimming: 8 bases; J trimming: 5 bases; junction bases outside the gene matches: 5. CDR3 length equals 13 residues. The CDR3 protein is CASLAGDGETQYF. CDR3 sequence (DNA): TGCGCCAGCCTAGCGGGAGATGGGGAGACCCAGTACTTC.

The chain is built from TRBV2 and TRBJ1-1; a possible D gene is TRBD1 (6 bases). This CDR3 has 15 residues. Germline CDR1 and CDR2: SNHLY and FYNNEI. V lost 6 bases and J 6 bases, leaving 20 bases between the germline ends. The CDR3 DNA reads TGTGCCAGCAGGGGCAGGGGAGGGAATGACGCTGAAGCTTTCTTT. Residues: CASRGRGGNDAEAFF.

The chain carries TRBV13 and TRBJ2-2; no definite D call. The CDR3 is 13 amino acids. Per germline, CDR1 PRHDT and CDR2 FYEKMQ (reference sequence). V lost 3 bases to trimming and J lost 9 bases, with 11 bases between them. The CDR3 DNA reads TGTGCCAGCAGCTTGGCGGACGCATGGGAGCTGTTTTTT. It encodes CASSLADAWELFF. Looking up the rest from reference TRBV13 and TRBJ2-2 gives the full variable domain: AAGVIQSPRHLIKEKRETATLKCYPIPRHDTVYWYQQGPGQDPQFLISFYEKMQSDKGSIPDRFSAQQFSDYHSELNMSSLELGDSALYFCASSLADAWELFFGEGSRLTVL.

This clone was found a few times. This chain uses TRBV27 with TRBJ2-7; D might be TRBD2 (5 bases). V shed 5 bases and J shed 5 bases, with 19 bases lying between them. The CDR3 contains 15 residues. Germline assignment: CDR1 MNHEY and CDR2 SMNVEV (reference sequence). The CDR3 bases are TGTGCCAGCAGTCCCCTCGGCGGGCTTCCCCACGAGCAGTACTTC. Its protein is CASSPLGGLPHEQYF.

The table lists this clone with a few counts. The J gene is TRBJ1-5, the V gene TRBV28; the D is unclear. From germline, CDR1 is MDHEN and CDR2 SYDVKM. The CDR3 contains 13 residues. Trimming pared 7 bases from V and 5 bases from J, leaving 12 bases between. Here the CDR3 DNA reads TGTGCCAGCAACCCCCCGACATATCAGCCCCAGCATTTT. Protein product: CASNPPTYQPQHF.

The chain recombines TRBV5-6 with TRBJ2-7, with 7 bases matching TRBD1. CDR3 length equals 15 residues. CDR1 is SGHDT, CDR2 YYEEEE, per germline. Germline trimming cut 0 bases from V and 4 bases from J; bases unmatched to any gene: 7. CDR3 residues: CASSLVGGPPYEQYF. The CDR3 nucleotides read TGTGCCAGCAGCTTGGTAGGGGGCCCTCCATACGAGCAGTACTTC. The full variable domain, its missing parts supplied by reference TRBV5-6 and TRBJ2-7, is DAGVTQSPTHLIKTRGQQVTLRCSPKSGHDTVSWYQQALGQGPQFIFQYYEEEERQRGNFPDRFSGHQFPNYSSELNVNALLLGDSALYLCASSLVGGPPYEQYFGPGTRLTVT.

V gene TRBV4-1 combines with J gene TRBJ1-1; 9 positions match TRBD1. The CDR3 is 15 residues long. V was clipped by 4 bases and J by 6 bases; unmatched bases: 9. Germline-derived CDR1 and CDR2 are MGHRA and YSYEKL. CDR3 loop: CASSPRTGDPPEAFF. DNA for the CDR3: TGCGCCAGCAGCCCACGGACAGGGGACCCACCTGAAGCTTTCTTT.

V usage is TRBV28 and J usage is TRBJ1-2, with D perhaps TRBD1 (5 bases). The CDR3 is made up of 13 amino acids. Germline V gene sequence: CDR1 MDHEN, CDR2 SYDVKM. Trimming took 5 bases from V and 2 from J, leaving 9 bases between them. CDR3 amino acids: CASSGGANYGYTF. In DNA form, the CDR3 reads TGTGCCAGCAGTGGAGGGGCGAACTATGGCTACACCTTC.

This clone was found a few times. The CDR3 sequence: CASSLRGQGSEAFF. DNA for the CDR3: TGTGCCAGCAGTTTACGGGGACAGGGCTCTGAAGCTTTCTTT. The V call is TRBV27, the J call TRBJ1-1, with 9 bases that match TRBD1. There are 14 residues in the CDR3. CDR1 and CDR2 from the germline V gene are MNHEY and SMNVEV (reference sequence). The ends lost 2 bases at V and 6 bases at J; junction bases unmatched: 4.

This clone has only one observation. The V call is TRBV6-6, the J call TRBJ1-6; the D is unclear. The CDR3 is 14 residues long. Germline V lookup: CDR1 MNHNY, CDR2 SVGAGI (reference sequence). Trimming cost V 6 bases and J 5 bases, with 11 bases left between them. The CDR3 nucleotides are TGTGCCAGCAGCTATAAGGAGGATAATTCACCCCTCCACTTT. It is translated as CASSYKEDNSPLHF.

This chain joins TRBV6-1 and TRBJ1-3; D call uncertain. V dropped 6 bases and J dropped 0 bases, with 6 bases sitting between them. From germline, CDR1 is MNHNS and CDR2 SASEGT. The CDR3 contains 13 residues. The CDR3 reads CASSTRSGNTIYF. The DNA for the CDR3 is TGTGCCAGCAGCACGCGCTCTGGAAACACCATATATTTT.

The chain employs TRBV28 and TRBJ1-4; D is unresolved. The CDR3 extends over 14 amino acids. With 5 bases removed from V and 9 bases from J, the gap between germline ends came to 16 bases. Germline CDR1 MDHEN, CDR2 SYDVKM. The CDR3 DNA sequence: TGTGCCAGCAGTACCCCCGGGGAAACTAAAAAACTGTTTTTT. It encodes CASSTPGETKKLFF. Filled out from reference TRBV28 and TRBJ1-4, the complete variable domain reads DVKVTQSSRYLVKRTGEKVFLECVQDMDHENMFWYRQDPGLGLRLIYFSYDVKMKEKGDIPEGYSVSREKKERFSLILESASTNQTSMYLCASSTPGETKKLFFGSGTQLSVL.

The V gene is TRBV21-1, the J gene TRBJ2-2. TRBV21-1 is a recognized pseudogene. CDR3 size: 16 residues. For the CDR3, the DNA is TGTGCCAGCAGCAAAGTTGAGGGGGGTAACACCGGGGAGCTGTTTTTT. The encoded protein is CASSKVEGGNTGELFF.